Sequencing of this T cell receptor (beta chain) was carried out in a study of blood T cell repertoires in COVID-19. As for the study in general: Italy, Spain and the United States were the sources of the convalescent and acute COVID-19 samples.

Enrolled through a virtual design, the participants were between roughly 18 and 90 years of age and came from around 25 US areas. This table comes from immunoSEQ multiplex PCR, and its TCRdb copy is limited to in-frame clones, with some not included. Among 160,000 or so clones listed, approximately 81% were seen once. The clonotype originates from a middle-aged woman with acute COVID-19. The sequenced sample consisted of PBMCs or T cells enriched from blood (not recorded which).

CDR3 sequence reads: CAWRNTYNSPLHF. In DNA, the CDR3 is TGTGCCTGGAGAAACACCTATAATTCACCCCTCCACTTT. The chain couples TRBV30 to TRBJ1-6; unclear D gene. The germline V and J ends were trimmed by 3 bases and 2 bases, with 5 bases remaining between them. This CDR3 is built from 13 residues. The germline CDR1 and CDR2 sequences are GTSNPN and SVGIG (reference sequence).